Presented here are 5 T cell receptor beta chains from one specimen sequenced in a study of human T cells and chemical hapten exposure. Time point indicated: patch test 1, 2 weeks after DPC sensitization. Regarding treatment: therapeutic diphenylcyclopropenone sensitization with weekly scalp DPC. MiXCR, run by TCRdb on the RACE reads, gives a single entry per CDR3 protein. The table has roughly 180,000 distinct CDR3 sequences, more than 12% seen once. The material sequenced was whole blood, taken in connection with sensitization to the hapten diphenylcyclopropenone (DPC). Receptor source: a woman in her thirties with alopecia areata. Some clones in this sample may be carry-over from other donors' samples.

This clonotype has a handful of counts. The rearrangement uses TRBV2 and TRBJ2-5, with unresolved D. This CDR3 contains 11 residues. Germline CDR1 and CDR2: SNHLY and FYNNEI. The ends were cut back, 6 bases at V and 4 bases at J, with 6 bases in the middle. The CDR3 reads CASRRLETQYF. The CDR3 coding sequence is TGTGCCAGCAGGCGGTTAGAGACCCAGTACTTC.

J is TRBJ2-7 and V is TRBV4-3; D call uncertain. The CDR3 sequence is 17 residues long. Between the trimmed V and J ends, which lost 3 bases and 2 bases, there was a span of 20 bases. The germline V gene encodes CDR1 LGHNA and CDR2 YSLEER. For the CDR3, the DNA is TGCGCCAGCAGCCAGGATATTGTAAAGGGCAATACCTACGAGCAGTACTTC. Translating it yields CASSQDIVKGNTYEQYF.

This clonotype was seen repeatedly, ten times or more. The chain employs TRBV5-8 and TRBJ2-4; D is possibly TRBD2 (7 bases). Germline CDR1 and CDR2: SGHTS and YDEGEE. The germline V and J ends were trimmed by 2 bases and 6 bases, with 15 bases remaining between them. This CDR3 is 15 amino acids long. The CDR3 nucleotides read TGTGCCAGCAGCTTTTTCGGGGGGCGCGGAAACATTCAGTACTTC. This sequence encodes CASSFFGGRGNIQYF.

This chain connects TRBV6-5 to TRBJ1-6; 9 nucleotides align to TRBD1. CDR1 and CDR2 from the germline V gene are MNHEY and SVGAGI. After removal of 6 bases from V and 5 bases from J, the junction contained 8 bases not matched to a gene. The CDR3 contains 16 residues. This CDR3 reads CASSRTWDRDNSPLHF. The CDR3 DNA reads TGTGCCAGCAGCCGAACCTGGGACAGGGATAATTCACCCCTCCACTTT.

CDR3 DNA: TGCGCCAGCAGCGCTGAACAGCCACCGAACTATGGCTACACCTTC. The encoded protein is CASSAEQPPNYGYTF. V usage is TRBV5-1 and J usage is TRBJ1-2; unclear D gene. The V end was cut by 4 bases, the J end by 2 bases, with 15 bases between. Germline CDR1 SGHRS, CDR2 YFSETQ. The CDR3 has 15 amino acids.